The TCR beta chain described here comes from a study of tumor-infiltrating lymphocytes in primary liver carcinoma. The blood RNA (from unsorted whole blood) was obtained, and germline DNA was also extracted. The CDR3 spans 13 residues. The germline V and J ends were trimmed by 2 bases and 5 bases, with 9 bases remaining between them. A constant-region primer primed TCR beta cDNA synthesis from 400 to 550 ng of total RNA. It was through three nested multiplex PCR rounds of slightly modified ARM-PCR that TCR beta libraries arose. Running roughly 10 cycles apiece, the first two PCR rounds relied on TRBV1-TRBV30 forward primers together with a C-beta reverse primer. TCRdb re-derived calls from the multiplex PCR reads in MiXCR, one entry per CDR3 protein. The top ten hold approximately 5.9% of the sample, which has approximately 330,000 distinct CDR3 sequences, about 65% seen once.

The sample consisted of peripheral blood. The gene calls are TRBV12-3 or TRBV12-4 and TRBJ1-1; D remains unclear. The receptor was derived from a man aged 40-49 years with primary liver carcinoma and hepatitis B virus infection. The CDR3 protein is CASSLQSATEAFF. The DNA for the CDR3 is TGTGCCAGCAGTTTACAGTCGGCGACTGAAGCTTTCTTT.